This paragraph covers one T cell receptor (beta chain) sequence. Trimming cost V 5 bases and J 1 base; bases outside gene matches: 5. Germline assignment: CDR1 SGHTA and CDR2 FQGNSA. CDR3 size: 18 residues. Authors' processing steps: Nucleated cell counts were estimated from reference gene primer amplification. Profiled with immunoSEQ multiplex PCR; TCRdb holds only in-frame clones, not every one. Clone size and the V and J calls come from that table; the DNA yielded D and trimming. This sample has about 82,000 clones, with about 86% found just once. The sample comes from a study of blood T cell repertoires in COVID-19. Overall study: There were acute and convalescent COVID-19 samples, and they came from the United States, Italy and Spain. T cells, B-cell-depleted T cells, or PBMCs provided the cDNA or gDNA that served as material.

The J gene is TRBJ2-2, the V gene TRBV7-2; 15 bases are shared with TRBD2. The TCR comes from a woman aged 55-69 years with acute or convalescent COVID-19. Sequencing was carried out using peripheral blood. As DNA, the CDR3 is TGTGCCAGCAGCCCCCGGACTAGCGGGGGGGGGAACACCGGGGAGCTGTTTTTT. Translated, it gives CASSPRTSGGGNTGELFF.